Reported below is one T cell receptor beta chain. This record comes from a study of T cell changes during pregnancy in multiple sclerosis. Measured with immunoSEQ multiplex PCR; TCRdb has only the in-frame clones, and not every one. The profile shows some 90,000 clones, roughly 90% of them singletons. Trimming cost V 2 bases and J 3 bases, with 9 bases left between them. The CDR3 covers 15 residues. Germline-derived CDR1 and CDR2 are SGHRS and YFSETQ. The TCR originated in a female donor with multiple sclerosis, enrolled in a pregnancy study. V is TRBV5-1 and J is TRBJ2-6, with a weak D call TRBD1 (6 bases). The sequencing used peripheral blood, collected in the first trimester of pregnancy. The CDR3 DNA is TGCGCCAGCAGCTTTGCAGGGGTTGGGGCCAACGTCCTGACTTTC. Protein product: CASSFAGVGANVLTF.